The 20 T cell receptor beta chains reported below all come from one sample, sequenced in a study of blood T cell repertoires in COVID-19. The assay was immunoSEQ multiplex PCR, and TCRdb's table has in-frame clones only and misses some. The table lists about 51,000 clones, about four fifths of them singletons. Sequenced input: peripheral blood. Receptors were obtained from a man aged 45-60 years with acute or convalescent COVID-19.

CDR3 in amino acids: CASGEMETQYF. The CDR3 nucleotides read TGTGCTAGTGGAGAGATGGAGACCCAGTACTTC. The V call is TRBV12-5, the J call TRBJ2-5; D not certain. The V and J ends lost 6 bases and 5 bases respectively, with 7 bases between them. Germline-derived CDR1 and CDR2 are LGHNT and FRNRAP. The CDR3 has 11 amino acids.

The rearrangement links TRBV13 to TRBJ2-7, with TRBD2 matching over 12 bases. This CDR3 is built from 14 residues. Germline-derived CDR1 and CDR2 are PRHDT and FYEKMQ (reference sequence). The J segment lost 7 bases and the V segment lost 6 bases, leaving 7 bases of the junction unmatched. In DNA form, the CDR3 reads TGTGCCAGCAGGCTAGCGGGGGGGCCACTGGAGCAGTACTTC. As protein: CASRLAGGPLEQYF.

This clone showed up just a few times. The chain has TRBV7-9 and TRBJ2-7; weak D call: TRBD1 (5 bases). Between the trimmed V and J ends, which lost 3 bases and 3 bases, there was a span of 12 bases. The germline V gene encodes CDR1 SEHNR and CDR2 FQNEAQ (reference sequence). This CDR3 comprises 14 residues. The CDR3 sequence is CASSLGQPFYEQYF. CDR3 sequence (DNA): TGTGCCAGCAGCTTGGGGCAGCCATTCTACGAGCAGTACTTC. The full variable domain, with the rest looked up from reference TRBV7-9 and TRBJ2-7, is DTGVSQNPRHKITKRGQNVTFRCDPISEHNRLYWYRQTLGQGPEFLTYFQNEAQLEKSRLLSDRFSAERPKGSFSTLEIQRTEQGDSAMYLCASSLGQPFYEQYFGPGTRLTVT.

The chain has TRBV28 and TRBJ1-1, with a possible D match to TRBD1 (5 bases). The CDR3 consists of 15 residues. The germline V gene encodes CDR1 MDHEN and CDR2 SYDVKM. The V end was cut by 2 bases, the J end by 5 bases, with 15 bases between. The DNA for the CDR3 is TGTGCCAGCAGTTTAATGGGGCAGTCGGAAACTGAAGCTTTCTTT. Protein sequence: CASSLMGQSETEAFF.

The chain employs TRBV3-1 (or the pseudogene TRBV3-2) and TRBJ2-3, with D hard to call. Germline values: CDR1 LGHDT, CDR2 YNNKEL (reference sequence). This CDR3 is 12 amino acids long. V gave up 1 base and J gave up 3 bases, with 2 bases separating them. The CDR3 sequence: CASSQVTDTQYF. CDR3 DNA: TGTGCCAGCAGCCAAGTAACAGATACGCAGTATTTT.

The chain combines TRBV5-1 with TRBJ1-4; D is possibly TRBD1 (6 bases). V lost 0 bases and J lost 8, with 14 bases in between. This CDR3 region has 15 residues. Looked up from germline, CDR1 is SGHRS and CDR2 is YFSETQ. The CDR3 sequence: CASSLEAGAWEKLFF. The DNA for the CDR3 is TGCGCCAGCAGCTTGGAGGCGGGGGCTTGGGAAAAACTGTTTTTT.

The CDR3 region is CASSIQGAGTGELFF. CDR3 DNA sequence: TGTGCCAGTAGTATACAGGGGGCGGGCACCGGGGAGCTGTTTTTT. The V and J genes are TRBV19 and TRBJ2-2, with TRBD1 matching 8 bases. The ends lost 2 bases at V and 4 bases at J; junction bases unmatched: 3. The CDR3 spans 15 residues. CDR1 LNHDA and CDR2 SQIVND come from the germline V gene (reference sequence).

CDR3 protein: CASTPGGDRSWNTEAFF. The CDR3, as DNA: TGTGCCAGCACCCCCGGGGGGGACCGAAGCTGGAACACTGAAGCTTTCTTT. V gene TRBV7-9 combines with J gene TRBJ1-1; D may be TRBD1 (5 bases). V lost 7 bases and J 1 base, leaving 22 bases between the germline ends. CDR1 is SEHNR and CDR2 is FQNEAQ in the germline V gene (reference sequence). The length of the CDR3 is 17 residues.

This clone was found once. The gene calls are TRBV24-1 and TRBJ2-1, with TRBD2 identical over 9 bases. The trim removed 6 bases at V and 7 bases at J, leaving 12 bases unmatched. CDR3 size: 16 residues. Germline loops: CDR1 KGHDR, CDR2 SFDVKD. The CDR3 nucleotides are TGTGCCACCAGTACCAGTGGTGCGGGAGGGCGGAATGAGCAGTTCTTC. It yields the protein CATSTSGAGGRNEQFF.

CDR3 sequence: CSVGTATTGELFF. The CDR3, as DNA: TGCAGCGTCGGGACAGCGACCACCGGGGAGCTGTTTTTT. The chain carries TRBV29-1 and TRBJ2-2; 7 bases are a match to TRBD1. The germline V gene encodes CDR1 SQVTM and CDR2 ANQGSEA. Germline trimming cut 6 bases from V and 4 bases from J; bases unmatched to any gene: 5. The CDR3 consists of 13 residues.

This clone has more than one count but fewer than ten. The genes are TRBV12-3 or TRBV12-4 and TRBJ1-2; D may be TRBD1 (6 bases). This CDR3 is built from 13 residues. Trimming pared 3 bases from V and 4 bases from J, leaving 9 bases between. This chain's CDR3 is CASSFQGSYGYTF. The CDR3 DNA sequence: TGTGCCAGCAGTTTTCAGGGGTCCTATGGCTACACCTTC.

In this sample, this clone turned up once. The chain joins TRBV4-1 to TRBJ1-4; 10 positions match TRBD1. Germline CDR1 and CDR2: MGHRA and YSYEKL. J was trimmed by 10 bases and V by 2 bases; bases with no gene match: 7. The CDR3 is 15 residues long. The CDR3 is CASSQPTGGLGKLFF. CDR3 sequence (DNA): TGCGCCAGCAGCCAACCGACAGGGGGCTTGGGAAAACTGTTTTTT.

This clone appeared a single time. The chain employs TRBV12-3 or TRBV12-4 and TRBJ2-2; D gene unclear. V lost 3 bases, J lost 4 bases, and 3 bases lay in between. This CDR3 has 12 residues. The CDR3 sequence is CASSFGTGELFF. The DNA for the CDR3 is TGTGCCAGCAGTTTCGGCACCGGGGAGCTGTTTTTT.

The J gene is TRBJ2-3, the V gene TRBV7-9, with D unclear. From germline, CDR1 is SEHNR and CDR2 FQNEAQ (reference sequence). This CDR3 has 12 amino acids. Between the trimmed V and J ends, which lost 8 bases and 5 bases, there was a span of 11 bases. CDR3 loop: CASQRSEDTQYF. CDR3 coding DNA: TGTGCCAGCCAACGGTCCGAAGATACGCAGTATTTT.

This clone appeared a few times. The gene calls are TRBV7-6 and TRBJ2-7; D perhaps matches TRBD1 (5 bases). Germline V gives CDR1 SGHVS, CDR2 FNYEAQ. This CDR3 has 16 residues. Trimming pared 5 bases from V and 0 bases from J, leaving 17 bases between. Here the CDR3 reads CASSPGGAGISYEQYF. The CDR3 region has the DNA TGTGCCAGCAGCCCAGGTGGGGCAGGGATCTCCTACGAGCAGTACTTC.

The chain has TRBV7-9 and TRBJ1-2; D might be TRBD1 (6 bases). The CDR3 contains 15 residues. V gave up 0 bases and J gave up 4 bases, with 12 bases separating them. Germline V lookup: CDR1 SEHNR, CDR2 FQNEAQ (reference sequence). CDR3 loop: CASSLAAGAVYGYTF. The CDR3 DNA sequence: TGTGCCAGCAGCTTAGCGGCGGGGGCGGTCTATGGCTACACCTTC.

The chain uses TRBV7-9 and TRBJ1-1, with D perhaps matching TRBD1 (5 bases). Germline V gene lookup returns CDR1 SEHNR and CDR2 FQNEAQ (reference sequence). V dropped 8 bases and J dropped 3 bases, with 10 bases sitting between them. The CDR3 spans 12 residues. CDR3 sequence (DNA): TGTGCCAGCTTCGGGGGGTACACTGAAGCTTTCTTT. It translates to CASFGGYTEAFF.

This clone was recorded once. V gene TRBV7-3 combines with J gene TRBJ2-2, with 8 bases that match TRBD1. With V trimmed by 2 bases and J by 7 bases, 15 bases remained unmatched. CDR1 is SGHTA, CDR2 FQGTGA, per germline. The CDR3 contains 18 residues. CDR3 DNA sequence: TGTGCCAGCAGCTTATATCCGGACAGGGTTACGTATGGCGGGGAGCTGTTTTTT. Translated, it gives CASSLYPDRVTYGGELFF.

This chain connects TRBV15 to TRBJ1-1; D unresolved. In germline, CDR1 is LNHNV, CDR2 YYDKDF (reference sequence). Trimming left V 6 bases short and J 5 bases short, with 16 bases between. The CDR3 covers 14 residues. CDR3 DNA sequence: TGTGCCACCAGAGATCCCCGGGTACGAACTGAAGCTTTCTTT. This codes for CATRDPRVRTEAFF.

The chain recombines TRBV14 with TRBJ1-1; TRBD1 agrees at 9 bases. This CDR3 spans 14 amino acids. Trimming removed 5 bases from V and 3 bases from J; junction bases left unmatched: 4. Germline V CDR1 and CDR2: SGHDN, FVKESK. CDR3 coding DNA: TGTGCCAGCAGCAAACGACAGGGGGACACTGAAGCTTTCTTT. Translating gives CASSKRQGDTEAFF. The entire variable domain, with the rest obtained from reference TRBV14 and TRBJ1-1, is as follows: EAGVTQFPSHSVIEKGQTVTLRCDPISGHDNLYWYRRVMGKEIKFLLHFVKESKQDESGMPNNRFLAERTGGTYSTLKVQPAELEDSGVYFCASSKRQGDTEAFFGQGTRLTVV.